This T cell receptor beta chain is from a study of blood T cell repertoires in COVID-19. Overall study context: Donors in the United States, Italy and Spain gave samples during acute or convalescent COVID-19.

As originally analysed: Using reference gene primer amplification, nucleated cell counts were estimated. Sequenced by immunoSEQ multiplex PCR; TCRdb stores in-frame clones only, minus some. That table supplies the V and J calls and clone size; D and trimming were determined from the DNA. The table includes 84,000 or so clones, approximately 92% detected once. Trimming at V came to 4 bases and at J to 1 base, leaving 3 bases not matched to a gene. Germline V gives CDR1 SGHRS, CDR2 YFSETQ. The CDR3 has 14 amino acids. Note on this clone: Additional DNA sequences in this sample encode the identical CDR3.

The gene calls are TRBV5-1 and TRBJ1-1, with 8 bases identical to TRBD1. Sequenced input: peripheral blood. The receptor was derived from a woman aged 55-70 years with active COVID-19. CDR3 nucleotide sequence: TGCGCCAGCAGCCCCGGGACAGGGAACACTGAAGCTTTCTTT. This encodes CASSPGTGNTEAFF.